This T cell receptor beta chain originates from a study of T cells in Graves' hyperthyroidism and ophthalmopathy. This clonotype was recorded a few times. Trimming took 1 base from V and 2 from J; bases not matched to a gene: 9. The CDR3 has 17 amino acids. Germline V gives CDR1 SGHRS, CDR2 YFSETQ. Regions amplified from RNA transcripts were the TCR beta CDR3 regions. A set of HTBI primers served as the primers for a first-round RT-PCR of the TCR CDR3. TCRdb ran MiXCR on the multiplex PCR reads and lists one entry per CDR3 protein. The repertoire holds about 420,000 distinct CDR3 sequences, with about a sixth as singletons.

The sample taken for sequencing was blood. The sequence derives from a woman under 30 with Graves' hyperthyroidism. The chain carries TRBV5-1 and TRBJ2-1, with 7 bases aligning to TRBD2. The CDR3 loop is CASSLWASGQTYNEQFF. In nucleotides, the CDR3 is TGCGCCAGCAGCTTGTGGGCTAGCGGCCAGACCTACAATGAGCAGTTCTTC.